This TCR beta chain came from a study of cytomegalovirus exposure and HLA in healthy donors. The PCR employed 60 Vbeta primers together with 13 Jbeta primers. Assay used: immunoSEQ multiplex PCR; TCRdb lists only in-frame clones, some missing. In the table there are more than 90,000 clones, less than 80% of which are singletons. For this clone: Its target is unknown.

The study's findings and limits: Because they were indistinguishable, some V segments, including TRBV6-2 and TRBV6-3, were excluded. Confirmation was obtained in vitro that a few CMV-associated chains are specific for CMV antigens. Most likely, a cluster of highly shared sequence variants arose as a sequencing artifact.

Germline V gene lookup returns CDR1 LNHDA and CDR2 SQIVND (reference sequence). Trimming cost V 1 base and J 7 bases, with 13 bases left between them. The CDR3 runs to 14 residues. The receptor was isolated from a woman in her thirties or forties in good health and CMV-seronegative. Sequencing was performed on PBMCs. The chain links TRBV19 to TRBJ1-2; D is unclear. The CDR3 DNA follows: TGTGCCAGTAGTATAGGGGCGTCGAGCCGTGGCTACACCTTC. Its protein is CASSIGASSRGYTF. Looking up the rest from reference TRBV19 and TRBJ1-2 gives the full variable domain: DGGITQSPKYLFRKEGQNVTLSCEQNLNHDAMYWYRQDPGQGLRLIYYSQIVNDFQKGDIAEGYSVSREKKESFPLTVTSAQKNPTAFYLCASSIGASSRGYTFGSGTRLTVV.